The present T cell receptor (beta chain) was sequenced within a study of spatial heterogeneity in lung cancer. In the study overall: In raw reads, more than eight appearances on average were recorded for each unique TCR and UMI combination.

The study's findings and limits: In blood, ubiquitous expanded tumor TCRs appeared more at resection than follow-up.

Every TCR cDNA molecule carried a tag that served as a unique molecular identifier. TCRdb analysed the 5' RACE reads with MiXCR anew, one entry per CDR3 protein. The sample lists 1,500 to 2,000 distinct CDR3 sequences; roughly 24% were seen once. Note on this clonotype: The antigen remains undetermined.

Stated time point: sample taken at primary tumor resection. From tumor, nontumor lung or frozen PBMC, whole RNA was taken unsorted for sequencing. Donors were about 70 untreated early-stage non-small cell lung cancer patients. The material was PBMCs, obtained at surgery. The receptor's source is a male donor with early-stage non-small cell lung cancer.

CDR3 in amino acids: CASSPGQGDSPLHF. Here the CDR3 DNA reads TGCGCCAGCAGCCCGGGACAGGGGGATTCACCCCTCCACTTT. The genes are TRBV23-1 and TRBJ1-6, with 11 bases that match TRBD1. TRBV23-1 is assigned to the ORF class and has an uncertain function. J was trimmed by 8 bases and V by 6 bases; bases with no gene match: 3. The CDR3 consists of 14 residues.